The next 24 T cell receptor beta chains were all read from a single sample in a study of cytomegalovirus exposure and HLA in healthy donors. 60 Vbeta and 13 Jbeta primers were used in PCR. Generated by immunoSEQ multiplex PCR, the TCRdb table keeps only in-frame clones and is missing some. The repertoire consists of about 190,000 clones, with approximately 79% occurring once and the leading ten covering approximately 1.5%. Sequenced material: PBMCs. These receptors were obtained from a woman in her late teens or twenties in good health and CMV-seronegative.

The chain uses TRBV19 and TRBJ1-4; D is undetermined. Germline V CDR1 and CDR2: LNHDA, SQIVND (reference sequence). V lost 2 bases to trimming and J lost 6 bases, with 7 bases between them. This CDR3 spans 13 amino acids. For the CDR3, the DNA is TGTGCCAGTAGTATAAATCAGGATGAAAAACTGTTTTTT. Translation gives CASSINQDEKLFF. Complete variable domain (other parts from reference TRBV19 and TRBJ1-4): DGGITQSPKYLFRKEGQNVTLSCEQNLNHDAMYWYRQDPGQGLRLIYYSQIVNDFQKGDIAEGYSVSREKKESFPLTVTSAQKNPTAFYLCASSINQDEKLFFGSGTQLSVL.

The CDR3 spells CASSVLAGGPGETQYF. CDR3 sequence (DNA): TGTGCCAGCAGCGTTTTAGCGGGGGGGCCGGGAGAGACCCAGTACTTC. The chain links TRBV9 to TRBJ2-5; TRBD2 matches at 11 bases. Germline assignment: CDR1 SGDLS and CDR2 YYNGEE. The CDR3 length is 16 residues. V dropped 2 bases and J dropped 4; count of bases not matched to a gene: 7. Combining the CDR3 with reference TRBV9 and TRBJ2-5 gives the whole variable domain DSGVTQTPKHLITATGQRVTLRCSPRSGDLSVYWYQQSLDQGLQFLIQYYNGEERAKGNILERFSAQQFPDLHSELNLSSLELGDSALYFCASSVLAGGPGETQYFGPGTRLLVL.

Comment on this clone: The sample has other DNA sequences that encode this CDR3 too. In DNA form, the CDR3 reads TGCAGCGTGGGGACAGGGGACAATCAGCCCCAGCATTTT. It encodes CSVGTGDNQPQHF. The rearrangement joins TRBV29-1 to TRBJ1-5; TRBD1 aligns across 10 bases. This CDR3 spans 13 amino acids. Germline V lookup: CDR1 SQVTM, CDR2 ANQGSEA. With V trimmed by 6 bases and J by 3 bases, 2 bases remained unmatched.

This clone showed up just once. The CDR3 DNA follows: TGCGCCAGCAGCGCCTCGGGACAGGCTAATCAGCCCCAGCATTTT. Translated, it gives CASSASGQANQPQHF. The chain employs TRBV5-1 and TRBJ1-5; 8 bases line up with TRBD1. The CDR3 extends over 15 amino acids. Germline loops: CDR1 SGHRS, CDR2 YFSETQ. V was pared by 4 bases and J by 4 bases, with 7 bases of the junction left unmatched. The entire variable domain, with the rest obtained from reference TRBV5-1 and TRBJ1-5, is as follows: KAGVTQTPRYLIKTRGQQVTLSCSPISGHRSVSWYQQTPGQGLQFLFEYFSETQRNKGNFPGRFSGRQFSNSRSEMNVSTLELGDSALYLCASSASGQANQPQHFGDGTRLSIL.

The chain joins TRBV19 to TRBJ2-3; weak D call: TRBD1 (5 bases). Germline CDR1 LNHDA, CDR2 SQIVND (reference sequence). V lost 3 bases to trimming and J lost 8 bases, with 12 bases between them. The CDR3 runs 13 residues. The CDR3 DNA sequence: TGTGCCAGTAGTATGGACACGCAAGGTACGCAGTATTTT. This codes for CASSMDTQGTQYF.

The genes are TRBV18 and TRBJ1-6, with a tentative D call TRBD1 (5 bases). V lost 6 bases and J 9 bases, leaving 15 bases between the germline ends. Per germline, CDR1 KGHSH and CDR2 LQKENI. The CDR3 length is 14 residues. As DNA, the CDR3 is TGTGCCAGCTCGGAGGCGGGGGATGGTTCACCCCTCCACTTT. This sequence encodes CASSEAGDGSPLHF.

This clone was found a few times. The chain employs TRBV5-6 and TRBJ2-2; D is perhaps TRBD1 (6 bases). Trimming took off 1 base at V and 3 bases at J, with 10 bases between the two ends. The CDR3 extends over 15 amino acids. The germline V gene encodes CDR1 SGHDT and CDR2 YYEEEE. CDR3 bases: TGTGCCAGCAGCTTGCGTCAGGGGTACACCGGGGAGCTGTTTTTT. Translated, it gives CASSLRQGYTGELFF.

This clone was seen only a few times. The CDR3 spells CSARGTVEAFF. CDR3 nucleotide sequence: TGCAGTGCACGAGGGACAGTTGAAGCTTTCTTT. The chain couples TRBV20-1 to TRBJ1-1; 7 bases are a match to TRBD1. CDR1 is DFQATT and CDR2 is SNEGSKA in the germline V gene (reference sequence). CDR3 length: 11 amino acids. Trimming at V came to 6 bases and at J to 7 bases, leaving 5 bases not matched to a gene.

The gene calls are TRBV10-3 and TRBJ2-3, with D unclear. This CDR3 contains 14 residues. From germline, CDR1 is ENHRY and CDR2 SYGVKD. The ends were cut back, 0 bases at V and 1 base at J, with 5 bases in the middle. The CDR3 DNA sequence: TGTGCCATCAGTGAGTCCCGGGGCACAGATACGCAGTATTTT. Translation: CAISESRGTDTQYF.

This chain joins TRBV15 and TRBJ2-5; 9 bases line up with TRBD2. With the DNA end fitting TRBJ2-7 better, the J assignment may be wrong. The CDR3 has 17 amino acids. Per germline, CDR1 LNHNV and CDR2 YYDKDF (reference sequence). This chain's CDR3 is CATSTNIRASGTYEQYF. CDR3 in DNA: TGTGCCACCAGCACCAACATCAGGGCTAGCGGGACTTACGAGCAGTACTTC.

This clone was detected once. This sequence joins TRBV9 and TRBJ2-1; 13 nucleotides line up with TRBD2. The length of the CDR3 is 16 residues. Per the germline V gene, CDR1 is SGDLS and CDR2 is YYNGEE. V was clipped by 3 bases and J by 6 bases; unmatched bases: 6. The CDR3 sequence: CASSGVLAGGPNEQFF. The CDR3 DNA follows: TGTGCCAGCAGCGGGGTACTAGCGGGAGGGCCCAATGAGCAGTTCTTC.

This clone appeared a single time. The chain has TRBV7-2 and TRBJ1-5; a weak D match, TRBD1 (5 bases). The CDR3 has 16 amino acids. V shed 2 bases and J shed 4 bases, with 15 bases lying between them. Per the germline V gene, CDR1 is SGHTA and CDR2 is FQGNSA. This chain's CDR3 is CASSLKLRQQNQPQHF. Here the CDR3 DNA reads TGTGCCAGCAGCTTAAAACTCAGACAGCAAAATCAGCCCCAGCATTTT.

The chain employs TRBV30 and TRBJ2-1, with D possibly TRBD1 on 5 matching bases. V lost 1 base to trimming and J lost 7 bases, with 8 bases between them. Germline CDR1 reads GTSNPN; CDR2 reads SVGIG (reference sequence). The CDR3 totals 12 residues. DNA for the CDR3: TGTGCCTGGAGTGCCGACAGAAATGAGCAGTTCTTC. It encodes CAWSADRNEQFF.

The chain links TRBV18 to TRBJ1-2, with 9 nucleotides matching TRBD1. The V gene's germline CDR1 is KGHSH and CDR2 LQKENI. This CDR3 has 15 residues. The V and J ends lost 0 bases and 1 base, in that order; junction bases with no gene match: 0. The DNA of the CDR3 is TGTGCCAGCTCACCACCGACAGGGGGTAACTATGGCTACACCTTC. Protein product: CASSPPTGGNYGYTF.

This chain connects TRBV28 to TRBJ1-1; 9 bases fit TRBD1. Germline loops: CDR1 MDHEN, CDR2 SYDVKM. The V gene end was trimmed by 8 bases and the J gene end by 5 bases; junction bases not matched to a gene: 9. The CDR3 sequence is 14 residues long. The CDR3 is CASGTGTGRTEAFF. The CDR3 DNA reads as TGTGCCAGCGGGACCGGGACAGGGAGGACTGAAGCTTTCTTT. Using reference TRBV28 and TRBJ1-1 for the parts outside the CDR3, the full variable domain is DVKVTQSSRYLVKRTGEKVFLECVQDMDHENMFWYRQDPGLGLRLIYFSYDVKMKEKGDIPEGYSVSREKKERFSLILESASTNQTSMYLCASGTGTGRTEAFFGQGTRLTVV.

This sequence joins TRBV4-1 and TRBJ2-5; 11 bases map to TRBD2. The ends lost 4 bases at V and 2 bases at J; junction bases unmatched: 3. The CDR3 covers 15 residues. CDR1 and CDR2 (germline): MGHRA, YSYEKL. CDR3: CASSRLAGPQETQYF. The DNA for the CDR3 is TGCGCCAGCAGCCGACTAGCGGGGCCACAAGAGACCCAGTACTTC.

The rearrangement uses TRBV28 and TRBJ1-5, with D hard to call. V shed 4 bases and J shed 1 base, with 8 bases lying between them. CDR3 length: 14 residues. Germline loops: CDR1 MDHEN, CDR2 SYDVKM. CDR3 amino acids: CASSSDWSNQPQHF. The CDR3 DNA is TGTGCCAGCAGTTCAGACTGGAGCAATCAGCCCCAGCATTTT.

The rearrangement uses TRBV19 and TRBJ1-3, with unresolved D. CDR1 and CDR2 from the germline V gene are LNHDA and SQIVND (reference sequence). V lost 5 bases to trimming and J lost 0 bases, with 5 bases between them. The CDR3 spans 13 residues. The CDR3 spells CASSESSGNTIYF. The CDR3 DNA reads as TGTGCCAGTAGTGAGTCCTCTGGAAACACCATATATTTT.

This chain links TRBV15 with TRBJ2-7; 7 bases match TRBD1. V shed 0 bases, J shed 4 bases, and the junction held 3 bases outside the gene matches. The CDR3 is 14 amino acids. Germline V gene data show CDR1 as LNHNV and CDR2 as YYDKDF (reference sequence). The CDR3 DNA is TGTGCCACCAGCAGAGACAGGGGGAAATACGAGCAGTACTTC. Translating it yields CATSRDRGKYEQYF. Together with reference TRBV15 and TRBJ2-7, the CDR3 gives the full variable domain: DAMVIQNPRYQVTQFGKPVTLSCSQTLNHNVMYWYQQKSSQAPKLLFHYYDKDFNNEADTPDNFQSRRPNTSFCFLDIRSPGLGDTAMYLCATSRDRGKYEQYFGPGTRLTVT.

CDR3 protein: CASSQAEGDLFYEQYF. The CDR3 region has the DNA TGCGCCAGCAGCCAAGCTGAGGGGGACCTTTTCTACGAGCAGTACTTC. This chain links TRBV4-1 with TRBJ2-7, with D tentatively TRBD1 (6 bases). With 1 base removed from V and 3 bases from J, the gap between germline ends came to 16 bases. This CDR3 has 16 amino acids. Germline V gene data show CDR1 as MGHRA and CDR2 as YSYEKL.

The CDR3 bases are TGCAGCGCCCGACCGGACACACTGGGTGAAGCTTTCTTT. This translates into CSARPDTLGEAFF. The chain recombines TRBV29-1 with TRBJ1-1, with D possibly matching TRBD1 (5 bases). This CDR3 contains 13 residues. The V gene's germline CDR1 is SQVTM and CDR2 ANQGSEA. Trimming removed 7 bases from V and 7 bases from J, with 19 bases in between.

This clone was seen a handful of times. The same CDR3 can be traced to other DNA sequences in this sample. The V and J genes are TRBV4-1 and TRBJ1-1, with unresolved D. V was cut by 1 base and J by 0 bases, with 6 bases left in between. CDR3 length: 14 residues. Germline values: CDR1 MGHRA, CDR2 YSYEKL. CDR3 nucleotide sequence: TGCGCCAGCAGCCAAGGACAACTGAACACTGAAGCTTTCTTT. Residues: CASSQGQLNTEAFF.

CDR3 sequence: CASRSQSSYTEAFF. For the CDR3, the DNA is TGTGCCAGCAGATCACAGAGTTCGTACACTGAAGCTTTCTTT. The rearrangement links TRBV27 to TRBJ1-1; D call uncertain. Trimming cost V 6 bases and J 3 bases, with 14 bases left between them. CDR1 and CDR2 (germline): MNHEY, SMNVEV (reference sequence). CDR3 length equals 14 residues.

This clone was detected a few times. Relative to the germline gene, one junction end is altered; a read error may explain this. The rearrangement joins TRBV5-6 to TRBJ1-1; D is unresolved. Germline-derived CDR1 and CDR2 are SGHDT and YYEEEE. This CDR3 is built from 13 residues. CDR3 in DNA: TGTGCCAGCAGCTTGGATGATGACACCGAAGCTTTCTTT. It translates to CASSLDDDTEAFF. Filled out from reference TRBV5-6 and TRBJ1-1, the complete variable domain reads DAGVTQSPTHLIKTRGQQVTLRCSPKSGHDTVSWYQQALGQGPQFIFQYYEEEERQRGNFPDRFSGHQFPNYSSELNVNALLLGDSALYLCASSLDDDTEAFFGQGTRLTVV.